This T cell receptor beta chain appears in the sequencing data of a study of T cell responses to AZD1222 COVID-19 vaccine (dated by TCRdb to the early 2020s). About the full investigation: A total of 230 to 250 trial participants underwent TCR sequencing, of whom 200 to 220 received two doses of AZD1222 and 26 received two doses of the MenACWY control vaccine. Trial participants were enrolled into age subgroups of 18-55, 56-69 and 70-plus years, which contained about 160, 30 and 59 TCR-sequenced participants, respectively. Study-level results and caveats: Because no day 14 peak-response samples were available, repertoires were characterized only after the peak T cell response. After two AZD1222 doses, spike-specific TCR breadth and depth were significantly higher than at day 0 and than in MenACWY recipients. Only five to seven AZD1222 recipients were SARS-CoV-2 seropositive at baseline, limiting conclusions about previously exposed vaccinees. In the small 56-69-year group, the increase in depth fell short of significance, most likely because of low power. Reportedly, close to half of the unique spike-specific TCRs recognized epitopes lying outside the regions that are mutated in the B.1.351 and B.1.1.7 variants. Most participants were white British and females outnumbered males, and the authors suggested that clonal diversity may have been underestimated. CD4 TCRs associated with the vaccine covered the entire spike protein, and the dominant responses were in regions 160-218 and 743-854.

V is reduced by 3 bases and J by 3 bases, leaving a spacing of 11 bases between them. The CDR3 has 15 amino acids, counting the end cysteine and phenylalanine. The only DNA kept is the CDR3, 45 bases in frame from the first base. Looking up the germline V gene yields CDR1 SGHTA and CDR2 FQGNSA. This clone was counted between two and nine times. Its antigen is still unknown. The record has no base qualities; no much larger clone is one base away. The CDR3 regions of human TCRbeta chains were analyzed by immunosequencing. For the original study's pipeline: TCRs in the repertoires were compared against a reference library of SARS-CoV-2-specific TCRs that had been generated with the MIRA antigen-specificity platform. Breadth meant the fraction of unique TCRs that were SARS-CoV-2-associated, whereas depth meant the fraction of total T cells that were SARS-CoV-2-associated. Each spike-specific TCR was assigned to its reactive spike region and to a CD4 or CD8 class using the MIRA data. Log10-transformed breadth and depth values were compared by one-way ANOVA with Sidak's multiple comparisons tests. Held by TCRdb, this immuneACCESS table contains in-frame sequences only and omits some clones. Under half of the omission traces to an unresolved V gene where checked; the cause of the rest is unknown. That table is the source of V, J and clone size, and D and trimming were worked out from the DNA. This sample holds 60,000 to 95,000 clones; roughly 91% were observed only once. The top ten clonotypes cover about 17% of the sample.

The time point label, as the study defines it: about 28 days (+/-7) after the second vaccine dose. Because spike-specific TCR depth and breadth did not differ between the two schedules, AZD1222 recipients who got a second dose at roughly 4 weeks were pooled with those who got a second dose at roughly 12 weeks. Samples from vaccinated people were obtained from the UK trials COV001 and COV002, which included a single-blind randomized controlled phase 2/3 trial of AZD1222 (ChAdOx1 nCoV-19) in healthy adults. For TCRbeta chain sequencing, PBMC samples were collected from trial participants at day 0 and at day 28 after the second dose.

This receptor was identified in an adult who received the AZD1222 COVID-19 vaccine. The material was peripheral blood, obtained 28 days after the second AZD1222 dose. The chain is assembled from TRBV7-2 and TRBJ1-4; TRBD1 is perhaps the D gene, given 5 matching bases. The nucleotides are TGTGCCAGCAGCTTTAACGGGGGAGCTAATGAAAAACTGTTTTTT. Its coded protein is CASSFNGGANEKLFF.